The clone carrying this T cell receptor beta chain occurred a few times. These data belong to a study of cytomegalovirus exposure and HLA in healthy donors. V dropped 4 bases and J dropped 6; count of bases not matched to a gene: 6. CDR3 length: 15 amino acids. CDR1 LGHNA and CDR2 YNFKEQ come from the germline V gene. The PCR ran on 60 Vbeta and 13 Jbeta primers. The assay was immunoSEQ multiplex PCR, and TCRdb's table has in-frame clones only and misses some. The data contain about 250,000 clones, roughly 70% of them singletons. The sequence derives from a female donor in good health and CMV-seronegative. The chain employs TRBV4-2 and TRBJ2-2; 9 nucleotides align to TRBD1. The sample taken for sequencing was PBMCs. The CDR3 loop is CASSRDRGSAGELFF. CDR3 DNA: TGTGCCAGCAGCCGAGACAGGGGGAGCGCCGGGGAGCTGTTTTTT.